The next 28 T cell receptor beta chains were all read from a single sample in a study of breast tumors, draining lymph nodes, adjacent tissues. Each CDR3 protein gets one entry after TCRdb re-called the multiplex PCR reads with MiXCR. Among around 130,000 distinct CDR3 sequences listed, just under 20% were seen once. Samples came from axillary lymph nodes draining the breast cancer. Sequenced sample: axillary lymph node tissue. These receptors were collected from a female donor with breast cancer. Some clones in this sample may be carry-over from other donors' samples.

The chain combines TRBV6-6 with TRBJ2-1, with 9 bases fitting TRBD2. CDR3 length equals 14 residues. The germline V gene has CDR1 MNHNY and CDR2 SVGAGI (reference sequence). The J segment lost 4 bases and the V segment lost 4 bases, leaving 2 bases of the junction unmatched. Written as DNA, the CDR3 is TGTGCCAGCAGTTCTAGCGGGATTTACAATGAGCAGTTCTTC. Translation gives CASSSSGIYNEQFF.

This clonotype was found many times. The chain joins TRBV5-1 to TRBJ1-2, with a tentative D call TRBD1 (6 bases). The CDR3 loop spans 16 amino acids. Germline loops: CDR1 SGHRS, CDR2 YFSETQ. The V gene lost 1 base and the J gene lost 6 bases, with 19 bases spanning the gap. The CDR3 sequence: CASSLTPTRGFHGYTF. The CDR3 DNA reads as TGCGCCAGCAGCTTGACTCCCACCAGGGGATTTCATGGCTACACCTTC.

The V call is TRBV6-5, the J call TRBJ2-3, with a tentative D call TRBD2 (5 bases). The germline V gene encodes CDR1 MNHEY and CDR2 SVGAGI. V lost 7 bases, J lost 0 bases, and 20 bases lay in between. The CDR3 has 17 amino acids. The chain's CDR3 is CASKKHTSAASTDTQYF. The DNA of the CDR3 is TGTGCCAGCAAAAAACACACTTCAGCGGCTAGCACAGATACGCAGTATTTT.

This clonotype came up many times. V is TRBV7-9 and J is TRBJ2-1, with D hard to call. Germline CDR1 SEHNR, CDR2 FQNEAQ (reference sequence). Trimming removed 5 bases from V and 0 bases from J, with 14 bases in between. The CDR3 consists of 16 residues. The CDR3 sequence is CASSPTGPSSYNEQFF. The CDR3 nucleotides read TGTGCCAGCAGCCCGACCGGGCCAAGCTCCTACAATGAGCAGTTCTTC.

This clonotype has just a few counts. A much larger clone lies a single base off, so this may be a read error. The V and J genes are TRBV4-1 and TRBJ1-5; D is possibly TRBD1 (5 bases). The CDR3 length is 16 residues. V lost 1 base, J lost 4 bases, and 14 bases lay in between. The V gene's germline CDR1 is MGHRA and CDR2 YSYEKL. The CDR3 loop is CASSQAARAGNQPQHF. The CDR3 DNA sequence: TGCGCCAGCAGCCAAGCAGCCAGGGCGGGGAATCAGCCCCAGCATTTT.

This clonotype was counted at least ten times. The V gene is TRBV3-1, the J gene TRBJ1-3; D may be TRBD1 (6 bases). The V gene's germline CDR1 is LGHDT and CDR2 YNNKEL (reference sequence). Deletions cut 1 base from V and 0 bases from J, with 7 bases between. The CDR3 totals 15 residues. CDR3 amino acids: CASSQVRGSGNTIYF. The CDR3, as DNA: TGTGCCAGCAGCCAAGTCAGGGGCTCTGGAAACACCATATATTTT.

This clonotype was found many times. This chain connects TRBV30 to TRBJ2-2; the D is unclear. This CDR3 is 12 amino acids long. Germline V gene lookup returns CDR1 GTSNPN and CDR2 SVGIG (reference sequence). Trimming took 2 bases from V and 2 from J, leaving 3 bases between them. The CDR3 spells CAWSRNTGELFF. As DNA, the CDR3 is TGTGCCTGGAGTAGAAACACCGGGGAGCTGTTTTTT.

This clonotype was seen repeatedly, ten times or more. The chain has TRBV20-1 and TRBJ2-3, with 7 nucleotides matching TRBD1. There are 15 residues in the CDR3. From germline, CDR1 is DFQATT and CDR2 SNEGSKA (reference sequence). V shed 6 bases, J shed 4 bases, and the junction held 13 bases outside the gene matches. The CDR3 reads CSAVRPTGVADTQYF. The CDR3 DNA sequence: TGCAGTGCCGTACGGCCCACAGGGGTAGCAGATACGCAGTATTTT.

There are many counts of this clonotype. The chain employs TRBV7-9 and TRBJ2-1, with 8 bases identical to TRBD1. This CDR3 contains 15 residues. The germline CDR1 and CDR2 sequences are SEHNR and FQNEAQ (reference sequence). V trimming: 5 bases; J trimming: 1 base; junction bases outside the gene matches: 4. CDR3 sequence (DNA): TGTGCCAGCAGCCTCGACAGGGGTTCCTACAATGAGCAGTTCTTC. Its protein product is CASSLDRGSYNEQFF.

The CDR3 loop is CASSLEGGLDTGELFF. The CDR3 DNA follows: TGCGCCAGCAGCTTGGAAGGGGGCCTAGACACCGGGGAGCTGTTTTTT. The chain is built from TRBV5-1 and TRBJ2-2, with 7 nucleotides matching TRBD1. Trimming took 0 bases from V and 3 from J; bases not matched to a gene: 5. This CDR3 is 16 amino acids long. Germline V gene lookup returns CDR1 SGHRS and CDR2 YFSETQ.

The rearrangement uses TRBV12-3 or TRBV12-4 and TRBJ1-1; possible D gene TRBD1, 5 bases. This CDR3 is built from 14 residues. Deletions cut 6 bases from V and 0 bases from J, with 11 bases between. CDR3 in DNA: TGTGCCAGCAGGGAACAGGTGCTGAACACTGAAGCTTTCTTT. This encodes CASREQVLNTEAFF.

This clonotype was counted many times. The chain uses TRBV29-1 and TRBJ2-7, with TRBD1 identical over 8 bases. With V trimmed by 5 bases and J by 5 bases, 5 bases remained unmatched. This CDR3 has 12 residues. Germline V gene sequence: CDR1 SQVTM, CDR2 ANQGSEA. CDR3: CSVIRTGNEQYF. Here the CDR3 DNA reads TGCAGCGTTATCCGGACAGGGAACGAGCAGTACTTC.

This clonotype was counted ten times or more. This rearrangement joins TRBV4-1 to TRBJ1-6, with D unclear. Germline V lookup: CDR1 MGHRA, CDR2 YSYEKL. V shed 0 bases and J shed 7 bases, with 4 bases lying between them. The CDR3 spans 13 residues. The CDR3 reads CASSQDPNSPLHF. CDR3 DNA: TGCGCCAGCAGCCAAGATCCCAATTCACCCCTCCACTTT.

This clonotype was seen ten or more times. V gene TRBV29-1 combines with J gene TRBJ2-5, with D possibly TRBD1 on 5 matching bases. The CDR3 runs to 11 residues. V lost 4 bases and J lost 5, with 8 bases in between. Germline V gene sequence: CDR1 SQVTM, CDR2 ANQGSEA. CDR3 DNA: TGCAGCGTTGGGGGCCGTGAGACCCAGTACTTC. This translates into CSVGGRETQYF.

Remarks on this clonotype: This may be a read error: a much more frequent sequence differs by one nucleotide. J is TRBJ2-3 and V is TRBV11-2, with 8 bases fitting TRBD1. This CDR3 has 15 residues. Germline V gene lookup returns CDR1 SGHAT and CDR2 FQNNGV. This CDR3 is CVSSSVQGATDTQYF. CDR3 nucleotides: TGTGTCAGCAGCTCCGTCCAGGGGGCGACAGATACGCAGTATTTT.

A note on this clonotype: A much larger clone lies a single base off, so this may be a read error. The V gene is TRBV11-2, the J gene TRBJ2-3, with D uncertain. Trimming shortened V by 5 bases and J by 6 bases, and 15 bases separated the two germline ends. The CDR3 is 14 amino acids. Per the germline V gene, CDR1 is SGHAT and CDR2 is FQNNGV. The CDR3 nucleotides are TGTGCCAGCAGCCCTGGCTCTACCGGGGATACGCAGTATTTT. Its translation: CASSPGSTGDTQYF.

Worth noting for this clonotype: This may arise from a read error, as a much more abundant clone is one base away. This sequence joins TRBV5-1 and TRBJ1-3; D is unclear. This CDR3 has 14 amino acids. Trimming removed 4 bases from V and 4 bases from J, with 12 bases in between. The germline CDR1 and CDR2 sequences are SGHRS and YFSETQ. CDR3 sequence reads: CASSPLERGNTIYF. The CDR3 DNA reads as TGCGCCAGCAGCCCGTTGGAGAGGGGAAACACCATATATTTT.

Many counts were recorded for this clonotype. The chain recombines TRBV29-1 with TRBJ2-1; 8 bases fit TRBD1. Germline V lookup: CDR1 SQVTM, CDR2 ANQGSEA. J gave up 5 bases and V 0 bases, and 6 bases lay outside the gene matches. This CDR3 is built from 15 residues. CDR3 region: CSVEDPGGFDNEQFF. The CDR3 region has the DNA TGCAGCGTTGAAGATCCAGGGGGCTTCGACAATGAGCAGTTCTTC.

This chain uses TRBV28 with TRBJ1-3; D perhaps matches TRBD1 (5 bases). This CDR3 region has 17 residues. CDR1 and CDR2 (germline): MDHEN, SYDVKM. The V end lost 5 bases, the J end lost 0 bases, and 17 bases lay between the germline ends. The DNA for the CDR3 is TGTGCCAGCAGTCCGACGGGGGGGTTAGCCTCTGGAAACACCATATATTTT. Translated, it gives CASSPTGGLASGNTIYF. Supplemented by reference TRBV28 and TRBJ1-3, the full variable domain reads DVKVTQSSRYLVKRTGEKVFLECVQDMDHENMFWYRQDPGLGLRLIYFSYDVKMKEKGDIPEGYSVSREKKERFSLILESASTNQTSMYLCASSPTGGLASGNTIYFGEGSWLTVV.

Ten or more counts support this clonotype. The chain uses TRBV7-9 and TRBJ2-1, with D unresolved. V dropped 1 base and J dropped 5 bases, with 15 bases sitting between them. Germline V gives CDR1 SEHNR, CDR2 FQNEAQ (reference sequence). This CDR3 is 16 amino acids long. CDR3 nucleotides: TGTGCCAGCAGCTTAGGTCGGGTTCTGATTAACAATGAGCAGTTCTTC. Residues: CASSLGRVLINNEQFF.

At least ten counts were recorded for this clonotype. The chain combines TRBV2 with TRBJ1-6; D is possibly TRBD1 (6 bases). The CDR3 totals 12 residues. CDR1 is SNHLY, CDR2 FYNNEI, per germline. V was clipped by 8 bases and J by 10 bases, with 12 bases between them. Written as DNA, the CDR3 is TGTGCCAGCGGAACAGGGAGCTCACCCCTCCACTTT. Translated, it gives CASGTGSSPLHF.

This clonotype came up many times. The CDR3 protein is CASSLGGSSYNSPLHF. The CDR3 DNA reads as TGTGCCAGCAGCTTGGGAGGGAGCTCCTATAATTCACCCCTCCACTTT. J is TRBJ1-6 and V is TRBV5-6; D is unresolved. V was cut by 0 bases and J by 0 bases, with 7 bases left in between. The CDR3 is 16 amino acids. The germline gives CDR1 SGHDT, CDR2 YYEEEE.

This clonotype was detected many times. CDR3 nucleotides: TGCAGTGCTAGAGAGGGAGTCCGACAGCCCCAGCATTTT. Translating gives CSAREGVRQPQHF. The chain employs TRBV20-1 and TRBJ1-5, with D unclear. CDR1 is DFQATT and CDR2 is SNEGSKA in the germline V gene (reference sequence). V shed 0 bases and J shed 7 bases, with 10 bases lying between them. This CDR3 is 13 amino acids long.

This clonotype was detected many times. The chain has TRBV6-1 and TRBJ1-6, with 9 bases aligning to TRBD1. CDR3 length equals 14 residues. Germline V gene lookup returns CDR1 MNHNS and CDR2 SASEGT. V shed 5 bases and J 9 bases; nucleotides not matched to a gene: 5. The CDR3 region is CASSTTGGVSPLHF. The CDR3 nucleotides are TGTGCCAGCAGTACCACAGGGGGCGTTTCACCCCTCCACTTT.

Points on this clonotype: A clone one base away is much larger, so this may be a read error. The chain links TRBV12-3 or TRBV12-4 to TRBJ1-3; D is uncertain. The CDR3 extends over 12 amino acids. V lost 6 bases and J 1 base, leaving 4 bases between the germline ends. CDR3 sequence: CASRGSGNTIYF. The CDR3 nucleotides are TGTGCCAGCAGAGGTTCTGGAAACACCATATATTTT.

For this clonotype: A much larger clonotype is one base distant, so this may be a read error. V usage is TRBV2 and J usage is TRBJ2-7; D might be TRBD1 or TRBD2, each matching 5 bases. The V gene's germline CDR1 is SNHLY and CDR2 FYNNEI. The CDR3 has 15 amino acids. V lost 4 bases and J 3 bases, leaving 16 bases between the germline ends. CDR3 amino acids: CASSATGANRYEQYF. The CDR3, as DNA: TGTGCCAGCAGTGCAACCGGGGCGAACCGCTACGAGCAGTACTTC.

V gene TRBV18 combines with J gene TRBJ2-1, with 11 nucleotides matching TRBD2. V lost 6 bases to trimming and J lost 3 bases; unmatched junction nucleotides: 10. The CDR3 covers 17 residues. Germline-derived CDR1 and CDR2 are KGHSH and LQKENI. CDR3 coding DNA: TGTGCCAGCTCGTTACTAGCGGGGGCCCTTGGCTACAATGAGCAGTTCTTC. It translates to CASSLLAGALGYNEQFF. Supplemented by reference TRBV18 and TRBJ2-1, the full variable domain reads NAGVMQNPRHLVRRRGQEARLRCSPMKGHSHVYWYRQLPEEGLKFMVYLQKENIIDESGMPKERFSAEFPKEGPSILRIQQVVRGDSAAYFCASSLLAGALGYNEQFFGPGTRLTVL.

There are a few counts of this clonotype. The chain joins TRBV9 to TRBJ2-4; 8 nucleotides match TRBD2. CDR1 and CDR2 from the germline V gene are SGDLS and YYNGEE. V lost 4 bases to trimming and J lost 0 bases; unmatched junction nucleotides: 6. This CDR3 region has 16 residues. The CDR3 bases are TGTGCCAGCAGCCGGGGGGGGGGCTTAGCCAAAAACATTCAGTACTTC. Translating it yields CASSRGGGLAKNIQYF.